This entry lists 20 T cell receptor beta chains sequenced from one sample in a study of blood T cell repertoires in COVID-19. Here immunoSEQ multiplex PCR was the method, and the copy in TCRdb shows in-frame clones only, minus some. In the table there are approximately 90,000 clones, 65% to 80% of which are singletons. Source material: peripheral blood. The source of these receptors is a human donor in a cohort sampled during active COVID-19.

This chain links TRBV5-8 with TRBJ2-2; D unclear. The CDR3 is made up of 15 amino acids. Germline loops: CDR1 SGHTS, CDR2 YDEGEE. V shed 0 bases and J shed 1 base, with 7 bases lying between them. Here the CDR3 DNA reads TGTGCCAGCAGCTTGGACCAGATGAACACCGGGGAGCTGTTTTTT. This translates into CASSLDQMNTGELFF.

The CDR3 sequence: CASSYYPKDEQFF. The CDR3, as DNA: TGTGCCAGCAGCTACTACCCTAAGGATGAGCAGTTCTTC. This sequence joins TRBV7-3 and TRBJ2-1; unclear D gene. Germline lookup yields CDR1 SGHTA and CDR2 FQGTGA. The CDR3 contains 13 residues. The V gene lost 4 bases and the J gene lost 8 bases, with 12 bases spanning the gap.

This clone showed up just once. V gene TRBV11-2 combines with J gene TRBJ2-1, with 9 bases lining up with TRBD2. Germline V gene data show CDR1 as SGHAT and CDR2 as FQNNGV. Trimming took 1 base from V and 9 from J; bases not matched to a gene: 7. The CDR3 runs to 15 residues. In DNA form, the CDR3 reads TGTGCCAGCAGCTTAGGTAGCGGGAGCGTTGGTGAGCAGTTCTTC. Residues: CASSLGSGSVGEQFF.

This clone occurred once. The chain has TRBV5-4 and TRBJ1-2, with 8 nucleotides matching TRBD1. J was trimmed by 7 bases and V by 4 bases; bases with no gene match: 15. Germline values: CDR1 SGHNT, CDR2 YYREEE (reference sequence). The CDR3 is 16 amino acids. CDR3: CASSPQVGQGVLGYTF. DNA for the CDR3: TGTGCCAGCAGCCCCCAAGTTGGACAGGGCGTTCTTGGCTACACCTTC.

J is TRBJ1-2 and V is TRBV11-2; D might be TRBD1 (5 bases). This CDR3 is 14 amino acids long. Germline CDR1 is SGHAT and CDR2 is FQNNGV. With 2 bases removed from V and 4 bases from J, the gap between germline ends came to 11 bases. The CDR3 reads CASSLLQGLYGYTF. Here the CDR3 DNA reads TGTGCCAGCAGCTTACTTCAGGGTCTCTATGGCTACACCTTC.

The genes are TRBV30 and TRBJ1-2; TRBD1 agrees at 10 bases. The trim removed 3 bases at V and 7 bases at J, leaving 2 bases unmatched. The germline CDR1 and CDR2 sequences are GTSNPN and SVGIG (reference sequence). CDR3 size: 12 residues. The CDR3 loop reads CAWRWTGGGYTF. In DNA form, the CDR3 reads TGTGCCTGGAGGTGGACAGGGGGTGGCTACACCTTC. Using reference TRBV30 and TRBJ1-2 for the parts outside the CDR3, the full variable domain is SQTIHQWPATLVQPVGSPLSLECTVEGTSNPNLYWYRQAAGRGLQLLFYSVGIGQISSEVPQNLSASRPQDRQFILSSKKLLLSDSGFYLCAWRWTGGGYTFGSGTRLTVV.

CDR3 in DNA: TGTGCCAGCTCACCGGGACAGGGATTGTATAGCAATCAGCCCCAGCATTTT. This encodes CASSPGQGLYSNQPQHF. The chain links TRBV18 to TRBJ1-5, with 9 bases lining up with TRBD1. Germline CDR1 is KGHSH and CDR2 is LQKENI. This CDR3 spans 17 amino acids. Germline trimming cut 3 bases from V and 0 bases from J; bases unmatched to any gene: 6.

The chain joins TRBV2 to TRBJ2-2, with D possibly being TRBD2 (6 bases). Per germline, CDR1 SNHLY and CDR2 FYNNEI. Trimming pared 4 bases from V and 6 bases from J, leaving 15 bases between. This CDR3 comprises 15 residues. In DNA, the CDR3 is TGTGCCAGCAGTGGGTCGGGGGTTATAGCCGGGGAGCTGTTTTTT. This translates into CASSGSGVIAGELFF.

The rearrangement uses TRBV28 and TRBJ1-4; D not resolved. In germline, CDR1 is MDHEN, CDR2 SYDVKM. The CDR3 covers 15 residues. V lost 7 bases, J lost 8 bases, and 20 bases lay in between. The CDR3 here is CASTPPTQRREKLFF. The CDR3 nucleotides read TGTGCCAGCACTCCCCCGACCCAGCGGAGAGAAAAACTGTTTTTT.

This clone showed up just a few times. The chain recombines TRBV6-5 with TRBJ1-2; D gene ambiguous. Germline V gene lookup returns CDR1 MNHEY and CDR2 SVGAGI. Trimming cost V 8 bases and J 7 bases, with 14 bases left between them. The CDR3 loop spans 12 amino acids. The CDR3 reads CASSKTSGGYTF. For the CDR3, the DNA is TGTGCCAGCTCTAAGACGTCGGGTGGCTACACCTTC.

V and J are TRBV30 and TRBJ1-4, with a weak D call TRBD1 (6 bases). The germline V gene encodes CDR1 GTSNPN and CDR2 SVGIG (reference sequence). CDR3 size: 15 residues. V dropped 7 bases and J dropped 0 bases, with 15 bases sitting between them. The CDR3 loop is CAYRGGGATNEKLFF. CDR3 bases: TGTGCCTACCGGGGAGGGGGAGCAACTAATGAAAAACTGTTTTTT.

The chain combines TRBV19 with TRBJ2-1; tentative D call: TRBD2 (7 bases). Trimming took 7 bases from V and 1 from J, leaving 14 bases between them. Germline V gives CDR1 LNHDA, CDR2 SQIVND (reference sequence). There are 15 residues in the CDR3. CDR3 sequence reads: CASKGGRESYNEQFF. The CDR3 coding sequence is TGTGCCAGTAAAGGGGGGCGGGAGTCCTACAATGAGCAGTTCTTC.

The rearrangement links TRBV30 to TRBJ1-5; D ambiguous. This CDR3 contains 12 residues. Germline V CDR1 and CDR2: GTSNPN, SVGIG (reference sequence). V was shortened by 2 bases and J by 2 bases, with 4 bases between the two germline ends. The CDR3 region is CAWSPGNQPQHF. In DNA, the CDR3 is TGTGCCTGGAGTCCCGGCAATCAGCCCCAGCATTTT.

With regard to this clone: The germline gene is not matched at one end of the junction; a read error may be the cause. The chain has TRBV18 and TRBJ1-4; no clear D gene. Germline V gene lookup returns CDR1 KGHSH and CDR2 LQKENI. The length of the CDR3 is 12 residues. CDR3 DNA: TGTGCCAGCTCAAATAGTAATGAGAAACCGTTTTTT. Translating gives CASSNSNEKPFF.

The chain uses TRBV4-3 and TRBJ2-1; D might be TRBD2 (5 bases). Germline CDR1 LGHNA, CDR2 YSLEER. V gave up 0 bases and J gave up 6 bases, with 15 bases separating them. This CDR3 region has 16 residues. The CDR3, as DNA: TGCGCCAGCAGCCAAGACGTGTCGGGGATCATCAATGAGCAGTTCTTC. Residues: CASSQDVSGIINEQFF.

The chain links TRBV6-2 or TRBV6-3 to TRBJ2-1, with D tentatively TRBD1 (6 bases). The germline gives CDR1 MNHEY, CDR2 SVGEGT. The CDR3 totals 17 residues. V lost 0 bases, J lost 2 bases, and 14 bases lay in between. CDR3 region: CASSYSGRAGAYNEQFF. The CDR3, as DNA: TGTGCCAGCAGTTACTCGGGACGGGCAGGGGCCTACAATGAGCAGTTCTTC.

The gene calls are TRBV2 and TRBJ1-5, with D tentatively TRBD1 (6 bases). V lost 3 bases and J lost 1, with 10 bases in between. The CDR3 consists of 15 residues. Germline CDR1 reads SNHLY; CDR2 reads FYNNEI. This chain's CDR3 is CASSDWTASNQPQHF. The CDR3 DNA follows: TGTGCCAGCAGTGACTGGACAGCGAGCAATCAGCCCCAGCATTTT.

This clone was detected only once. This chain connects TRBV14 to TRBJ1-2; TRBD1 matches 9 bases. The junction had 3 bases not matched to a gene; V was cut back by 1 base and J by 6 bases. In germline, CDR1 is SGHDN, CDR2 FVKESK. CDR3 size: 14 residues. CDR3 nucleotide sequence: TGTGCCAGCAGCCAAGCCGGGACAGGGAATGGCTACACCTTC. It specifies CASSQAGTGNGYTF.

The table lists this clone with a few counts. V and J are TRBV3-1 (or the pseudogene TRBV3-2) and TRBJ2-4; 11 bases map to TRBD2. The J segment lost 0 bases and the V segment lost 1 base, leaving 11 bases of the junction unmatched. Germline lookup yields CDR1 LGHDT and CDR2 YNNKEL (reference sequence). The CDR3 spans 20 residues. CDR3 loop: CASSQVGLAGGPSAKNIQYF. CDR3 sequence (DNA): TGTGCCAGCAGCCAAGTAGGGTTAGCGGGAGGGCCCTCAGCCAAAAACATTCAGTACTTC.

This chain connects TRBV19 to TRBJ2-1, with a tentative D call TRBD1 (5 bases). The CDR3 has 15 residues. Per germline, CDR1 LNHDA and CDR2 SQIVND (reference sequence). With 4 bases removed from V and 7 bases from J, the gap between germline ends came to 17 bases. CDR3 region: CASSTSTVLTNEQFF. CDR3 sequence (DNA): TGTGCCAGTAGTACGTCGACAGTATTAACTAATGAGCAGTTCTTC.